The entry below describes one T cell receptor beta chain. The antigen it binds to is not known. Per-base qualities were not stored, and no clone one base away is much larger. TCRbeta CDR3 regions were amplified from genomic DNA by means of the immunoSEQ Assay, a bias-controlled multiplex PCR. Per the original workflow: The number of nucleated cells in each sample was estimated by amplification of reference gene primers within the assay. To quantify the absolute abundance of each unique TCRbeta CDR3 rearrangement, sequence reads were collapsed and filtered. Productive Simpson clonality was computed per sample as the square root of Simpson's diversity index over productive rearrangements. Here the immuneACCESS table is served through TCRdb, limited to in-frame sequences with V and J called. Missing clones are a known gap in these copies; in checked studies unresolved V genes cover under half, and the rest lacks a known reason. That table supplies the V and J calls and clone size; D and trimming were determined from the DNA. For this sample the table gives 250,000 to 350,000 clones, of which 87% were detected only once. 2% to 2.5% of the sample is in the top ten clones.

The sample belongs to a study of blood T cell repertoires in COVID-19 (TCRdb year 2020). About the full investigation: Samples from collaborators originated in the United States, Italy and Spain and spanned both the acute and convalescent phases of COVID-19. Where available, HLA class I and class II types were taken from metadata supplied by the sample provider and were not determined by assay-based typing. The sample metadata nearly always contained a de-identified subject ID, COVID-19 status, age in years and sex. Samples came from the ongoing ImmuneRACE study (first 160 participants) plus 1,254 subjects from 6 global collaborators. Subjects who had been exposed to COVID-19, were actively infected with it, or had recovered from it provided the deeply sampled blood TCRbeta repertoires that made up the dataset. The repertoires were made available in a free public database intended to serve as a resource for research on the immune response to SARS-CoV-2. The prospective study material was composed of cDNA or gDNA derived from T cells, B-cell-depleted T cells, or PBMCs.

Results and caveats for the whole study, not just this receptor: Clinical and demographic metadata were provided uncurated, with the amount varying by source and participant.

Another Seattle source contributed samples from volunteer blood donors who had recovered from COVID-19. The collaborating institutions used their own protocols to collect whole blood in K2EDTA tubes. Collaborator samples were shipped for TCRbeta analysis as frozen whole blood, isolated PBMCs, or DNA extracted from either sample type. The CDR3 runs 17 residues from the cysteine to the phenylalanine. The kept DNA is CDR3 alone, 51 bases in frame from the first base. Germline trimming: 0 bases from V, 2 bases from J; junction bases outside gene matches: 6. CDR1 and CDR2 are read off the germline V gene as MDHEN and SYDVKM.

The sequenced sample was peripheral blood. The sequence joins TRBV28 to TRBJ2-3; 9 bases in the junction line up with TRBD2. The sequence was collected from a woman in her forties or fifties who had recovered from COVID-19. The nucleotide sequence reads TGTGCCAGCAGTTTATGGGCTAGCGGGGTGGTCACAGATACGCAGTATTTT. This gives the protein CASSLWASGVVTDTQYF.